This T cell receptor (beta chain) is from a study of CD8+CD57+ T cells in acquired aplastic anemia. It was genomic DNA that served as the template for profiling TCR beta VDJ and CDR3. In TCRdb, the reads were re-called with MiXCR into one record per CDR3 protein. The data show 180,000 or so distinct CDR3 sequences, 63% seen once. Sequencing involved patients with CD8+CD57+ cell expansion previously shown by flow cytometry. Germline V gene data show CDR1 as SNHLY and CDR2 as FYNNEI. CDR3 size: 15 residues. The V and J ends lost 6 bases and 4 bases respectively, with 17 bases between them. The sequence came from a human donor with aplastic anemia. Sample: sorted CD4+, CD8+, or CD8+CD57+ T cells (not recorded which) from PBMCs. This chain connects TRBV2 to TRBJ2-3; tentative D call: TRBD2 (5 bases). CDR3 residues: CASSSGSTRADTQYF. The CDR3 region has the DNA TGTGCCAGCAGCTCCGGGTCGACGCGGGCAGATACGCAGTATTTT.